The 30 T cell receptor beta chains below all came from one sample that was sequenced in a study of regulatory T cells in long-lasting Graves disease. CDR3-region Arm-PCR and iRepertoire HTBI primers produced the TCR beta libraries. TCRdb reprocessed the multiplex PCR reads via MiXCR and lists one record per CDR3 protein. Here the sample spans over 250,000 distinct CDR3 sequences, around 21% being singletons. Time point: persistent/refractory GD, antithyroid drugs over 5 years with positive TRAb. With RNA extracted from PBMCs as input, the TCR library was made. This sample comprised peripheral blood mononuclear cells (PBMCs), obtained when the disease was refractory, from a patient treated with antithyroid drugs. All receptors come from a female donor with Graves disease.

In its sample, this clonotype was seen many times. This chain links TRBV28 with TRBJ2-5; D possibly uses TRBD1 or TRBD2 (5 bases each). The germline V gene encodes CDR1 MDHEN and CDR2 SYDVKM. The CDR3 sequence is 16 residues long. V lost 2 bases and J lost 0, with 13 bases in between. In nucleotides, the CDR3 is TGTGCCAGCAGTTTAGTTGGGGGTTTAGACCAAGAGACCCAGTACTTC. This sequence encodes CASSLVGGLDQETQYF.

There are many counts of this clonotype. The chain is built from TRBV12-3 or TRBV12-4 and TRBJ2-7; 7 nucleotides agree with TRBD2. The CDR3 runs 13 residues. Germline trimming cut 6 bases from V and 7 bases from J; bases unmatched to any gene: 9. CDR3 DNA sequence: TGTGCCAGCAGGTCCCGACTAGCCGGGGAGCAGTACTTC. This gives the protein CASRSRLAGEQYF.

For this clonotype: This may be a read error, as it is one base from a much larger clone. The chain combines TRBV11-1 with TRBJ1-2; D remains ambiguous. Germline V gene sequence: CDR1 SGHAT, CDR2 FQDESV (reference sequence). CDR3 length: 16 residues. V shed 6 bases and J shed 0 bases, with 17 bases lying between them. CDR3 loop: CASRSVEELANYGYTF. The CDR3 bases are TGTGCCAGCAGGAGCGTGGAGGAATTAGCTAACTATGGCTACACCTTC.

There are many counts of this clonotype. The rearrangement uses TRBV28 and TRBJ2-7; 8 bases fit TRBD2. The germline V gene encodes CDR1 MDHEN and CDR2 SYDVKM. V gave up 2 bases and J gave up 3 bases; unmatched junction bases: 3. The CDR3 spans 14 residues. Here the CDR3 DNA reads TGTGCCAGCAGTTTAGCGGGAGGCCACTACGAGCAGTACTTC. Its protein is CASSLAGGHYEQYF.

V and J are TRBV6-5 and TRBJ2-2; 10 bases are shared with TRBD1. V lost 3 bases to trimming and J lost 3 bases; unmatched junction nucleotides: 4. Looked up from germline, CDR1 is MNHEY and CDR2 is SVGAGI. The CDR3 is 16 amino acids. CDR3 amino acids: CASSYLDRGDTGELFF. The CDR3 bases are TGTGCCAGCAGTTATCTGGACAGGGGGGACACCGGGGAGCTGTTTTTT.

This clonotype was observed a few times. V usage is TRBV19 and J usage is TRBJ1-5, with 10 positions matching TRBD1. From germline, CDR1 is LNHDA and CDR2 SQIVND (reference sequence). This CDR3 has 14 amino acids. Unmatched junction bases numbered 6, after V lost 9 bases and J lost 4 bases. CDR3 DNA sequence: TGTGCCAGCTCGGACAGGGGGTATAATCAGCCCCAGCATTTT. As protein: CASSDRGYNQPQHF.

This clonotype was counted ten times or more. The chain couples TRBV30 to TRBJ1-1; possible D gene TRBD1, 6 bases. Trimming removed 2 bases at V and 5 bases at J, with 12 bases between. The CDR3 has 13 amino acids. Germline V gives CDR1 GTSNPN, CDR2 SVGIG (reference sequence). This chain's CDR3 is CAWSQFRGTEAFF. The CDR3 nucleotides are TGTGCCTGGAGTCAATTCAGGGGAACTGAAGCTTTCTTT.

The chain recombines TRBV19 with TRBJ2-7; 10 nucleotides line up with TRBD2. CDR1 LNHDA and CDR2 SQIVND come from the germline V gene (reference sequence). The CDR3 consists of 15 residues. J lost 9 bases, V lost 0 bases, and 8 bases had no gene match. Here the CDR3 DNA reads TGTGCCAGTAGTATAGATCTGCTAGCGGGAGACGGGCAGTACTTC. Translated, it gives CASSIDLLAGDGQYF.

V is TRBV19 and J is TRBJ1-5; D is unclear. V shed 6 bases and J shed 5 bases, with 8 bases lying between them. The CDR3 extends over 12 amino acids. In germline, CDR1 is LNHDA, CDR2 SQIVND (reference sequence). CDR3 sequence reads: CASRKVDQPQHF. In DNA form, the CDR3 reads TGTGCCAGTAGAAAGGTCGATCAGCCCCAGCATTTT.

Comments on this clonotype: A much larger clone sits a single nucleotide away, making a read error possible. The chain combines TRBV6-2 or TRBV6-3 with TRBJ2-7; D is unclear. The CDR3 is 11 amino acids. Germline loops: CDR1 MNHEY, CDR2 SVGEGT. CDR3 DNA sequence: TGTACCAGCAGTGATTGGTACGAGCAGTACTTC. Protein: CTSSDWYEQYF.

This chain connects TRBV7-2 to TRBJ2-3; 8 bases fit TRBD1. CDR1 and CDR2 from the germline V gene are SGHTA and FQGNSA. The CDR3 runs to 15 residues. V shed 4 bases, J shed 6 bases, and the junction held 9 bases outside the gene matches. CDR3 bases: TGTGCCAGCAGCTCCCCTAGGACAGGGTGGGATACGCAGTATTTT. Residues: CASSSPRTGWDTQYF. Looking up the rest from reference TRBV7-2 and TRBJ2-3 gives the full variable domain: GAGVSQSPSNKVTEKGKDVELRCDPISGHTALYWYRQSLGQGLEFLIYFQGNSAPDKSGLPSDRFSAERTGGSVSTLTIQRTQQEDSAVYLCASSSPRTGWDTQYFGPGTRLTVL.

This clonotype was detected a few times. V is TRBV7-9 and J is TRBJ1-6, with TRBD1 identical over 7 bases. With 2 bases clipped from V and 7 bases from J, the junction kept 8 bases outside the gene matches. This CDR3 has 16 amino acids. Germline V gene lookup returns CDR1 SEHNR and CDR2 FQNEAQ (reference sequence). CDR3 DNA: TGTGCCAGCAGCTTAACAGGGGATAGTAGGAATTCACCCCTCCACTTT. Translation: CASSLTGDSRNSPLHF. The whole variable domain, filled in from reference TRBV7-9 and TRBJ1-6, reads DTGVSQNPRHKITKRGQNVTFRCDPISEHNRLYWYRQTLGQGPEFLTYFQNEAQLEKSRLLSDRFSAERPKGSFSTLEIQRTEQGDSAMYLCASSLTGDSRNSPLHFGNGTRLTVT.

This clonotype was detected many times. This chain uses TRBV6-1 with TRBJ2-2, with D unresolved. The CDR3 sequence is 12 residues long. Germline CDR1 and CDR2: MNHNS and SASEGT. Trimming took 10 bases from V and 3 from J, leaving 9 bases between them. The CDR3 protein is CATVLDTGELFF. The CDR3 coding sequence is TGTGCCACGGTCCTGGACACCGGGGAGCTGTTTTTT.

For this clonotype: A read error may be the cause here, since a much bigger clone is one base away. The V and J genes are TRBV11-1 and TRBJ2-5; D remains ambiguous. The CDR3 spans 14 residues. CDR1 and CDR2 (germline): SGHAT, FQDESV (reference sequence). Here the CDR3 DNA reads TGTGTCAGCAGCTACGAGTGGCAGCCGGAGACCCAGTACTTC. Its protein is CVSSYEWQPETQYF.

V usage is TRBV6-6 and J usage is TRBJ2-7; no reliable D call. Germline V gene sequence: CDR1 MNHNY, CDR2 SVGAGI (reference sequence). V lost 0 bases and J 4 bases, leaving 7 bases between the germline ends. This CDR3 spans 13 amino acids. The CDR3 sequence is CASSYSRLYEQYF. For the CDR3, the DNA is TGTGCCAGCAGTTACTCGAGACTGTACGAGCAGTACTTC.

This clonotype has at least ten counts. The CDR3 DNA follows: TGTGCCAGCAGCTTAGCCCGGGAGGGTCAAGAGACCCAGTACTTC. Its protein product is CASSLAREGQETQYF. This rearrangement joins TRBV7-2 to TRBJ2-5, with 8 bases aligning to TRBD2. The germline V gene has CDR1 SGHTA and CDR2 FQGNSA. Germline trimming cut 0 bases from V and 2 bases from J; bases unmatched to any gene: 2. The CDR3 contains 15 residues.

The V gene is TRBV20-1, the J gene TRBJ2-5; TRBD1 is a possible D gene (6 bases). The germline gives CDR1 DFQATT, CDR2 SNEGSKA (reference sequence). This CDR3 spans 14 amino acids. V lost 6 bases and J 5 bases, leaving 19 bases between the germline ends. The CDR3 protein is CSATRGGDGETQYF. In DNA, the CDR3 is TGCAGTGCAACGAGAGGGGGAGACGGGGAGACCCAGTACTTC.

This clonotype showed up just a few times. The chain uses TRBV7-2 and TRBJ2-7; a weak D match, TRBD1 (6 bases). The CDR3 runs 14 residues. Germline V gene sequence: CDR1 SGHTA, CDR2 FQGNSA. The V gene lost 5 bases and the J gene lost 2 bases, with 13 bases spanning the gap. The CDR3 loop reads CASSPQRDTYEQYF. The DNA for the CDR3 is TGTGCCAGCAGCCCCCAAAGGGACACCTACGAGCAGTACTTC. Full variable domain (outside the CDR3, taken from reference TRBV7-2 and TRBJ2-7): GAGVSQSPSNKVTEKGKDVELRCDPISGHTALYWYRQSLGQGLEFLIYFQGNSAPDKSGLPSDRFSAERTGGSVSTLTIQRTQQEDSAVYLCASSPQRDTYEQYFGPGTRLTVT.

In this sample, this clonotype turned up a few times. The V call is TRBV18, the J call TRBJ1-2; D perhaps matches TRBD1 (6 bases). The V end lost 2 bases, the J end lost 4 bases, and 17 bases lay between the germline ends. The germline gives CDR1 KGHSH, CDR2 LQKENI. This CDR3 has 16 amino acids. The CDR3, as DNA: TGTGCCAGCTCACCAGGACAGAGAGGGGAAAGCTATGGCTACACCTTC. Its protein is CASSPGQRGESYGYTF. The entire variable domain, with the rest obtained from reference TRBV18 and TRBJ1-2, is as follows: NAGVMQNPRHLVRRRGQEARLRCSPMKGHSHVYWYRQLPEEGLKFMVYLQKENIIDESGMPKERFSAEFPKEGPSILRIQQVVRGDSAAYFCASSPGQRGESYGYTFGSGTRLTVV.

In its sample, this clonotype was seen many times. The chain uses TRBV20-1 and TRBJ2-5, with TRBD2 as a possible D gene (6 bases). This CDR3 has 18 amino acids. Trimming removed 0 bases from V and 2 bases from J, with 22 bases in between. CDR1 and CDR2 (germline): DFQATT, SNEGSKA (reference sequence). As DNA, the CDR3 is TGCAGTGCTAGAGATCTAAGCGGGCGGACCAACATTCAAGAGACCCAGTACTTC. It yields the protein CSARDLSGRTNIQETQYF.

The J gene is TRBJ1-6, the V gene TRBV7-8, with 7 bases fitting TRBD1. Germline CDR1 reads SGHVS; CDR2 reads FQNEAQ. The trim removed 0 bases at V and 8 bases at J, leaving 1 base unmatched. The CDR3 is 14 residues long. The CDR3 sequence: CASSLAQGDSPLHF. CDR3 in DNA: TGTGCCAGCAGCTTAGCGCAGGGGGATTCACCCCTCCACTTT. The entire variable domain, with the rest obtained from reference TRBV7-8 and TRBJ1-6, is as follows: GAGVSQSPRYKVAKRGQDVALRCDPISGHVSLFWYQQALGQGPEFLTYFQNEAQLDKSGLPSDRFFAERPEGSVSTLKIQRTQQEDSAVYLCASSLAQGDSPLHFGNGTRLTVT.

This clonotype was observed at least ten times. The V gene is TRBV11-2, the J gene TRBJ2-5, with 15 bases that match TRBD2. Germline loops: CDR1 SGHAT, CDR2 FQNNGV. There are 19 residues in the CDR3. With V trimmed by 5 bases and J by 0 bases, 10 bases remained unmatched. The CDR3 is CASSPRTSGRAWHQETQYF. The CDR3 nucleotides are TGTGCCAGCAGCCCCCGGACTAGCGGGAGGGCCTGGCACCAAGAGACCCAGTACTTC.

This clonotype was observed many times. V usage is TRBV2 and J usage is TRBJ2-7, with D hard to call. Deletions cut 8 bases from V and 2 bases from J, with 10 bases between. Germline V CDR1 and CDR2: SNHLY, FYNNEI. The CDR3 is 12 amino acids. For the CDR3, the DNA is TGTGCCAGCTCCTCAGATGCCTACGAGCAGTACTTC. As protein: CASSSDAYEQYF.

Concerning this clonotype itself: This may come from a read error, since a much larger clone is one base off. The chain couples TRBV7-2 to TRBJ2-5, with 10 bases fitting TRBD1. From germline, CDR1 is SGHTA and CDR2 FQGNSA. The CDR3 loop spans 15 amino acids. The CDR3 nucleotides read TGTGCCGGCAGCTTAGTCGGGACAGGGGAAGAGACCCAGTACTTC. Its translation: CAGSLVGTGEETQYF.

This clonotype was picked up a small number of times. The chain links TRBV7-3 to TRBJ2-5, with 7 nucleotides matching TRBD2. After removal of 0 bases from V and 5 bases from J, the junction contained 6 bases not matched to a gene. CDR1 is SGHTA and CDR2 is FQGTGA in the germline V gene. The CDR3 totals 15 residues. The CDR3 protein is CASSLTPGGRETQYF. The CDR3 nucleotides read TGTGCCAGCAGCTTAACCCCGGGAGGTCGGGAGACCCAGTACTTC.

The V call is TRBV7-9, the J call TRBJ2-7, with a tentative D call TRBD1 (6 bases). The CDR3 sequence is 14 residues long. V shed 5 bases and J shed 5 bases, with 16 bases lying between them. Germline loops: CDR1 SEHNR, CDR2 FQNEAQ (reference sequence). The CDR3 bases are TGTGCCAGCAGCCCGAGGGACATCCCCCACGAGCAGTACTTC. Its translation is CASSPRDIPHEQYF.

This clonotype was seen only a few times. The rearrangement links TRBV6-2 or TRBV6-3 to TRBJ2-5, with D tentatively TRBD1 (5 bases). The CDR3 covers 14 residues. Germline V gene sequence: CDR1 MNHEY, CDR2 SVGEGT. Trimming took 2 bases from V and 1 from J, leaving 8 bases between them. CDR3 region: CASSYRRGQETQYF. The CDR3 coding sequence is TGTGCCAGCAGTTACAGAAGGGGCCAAGAGACCCAGTACTTC.

In its sample, this clonotype was seen a few times. The chain uses TRBV5-6 and TRBJ1-1; D is uncertain. The CDR3 consists of 14 residues. From germline, CDR1 is SGHDT and CDR2 YYEEEE. Trimming took 3 bases from V and 3 from J, leaving 12 bases between them. For the CDR3, the DNA is TGTGCCAGCAGCTGGGGAGTTTGGGACACTGAAGCTTTCTTT. As protein: CASSWGVWDTEAFF.

As to this clonotype: This probably arose from a read error, given a far larger clone one base away. This chain connects TRBV7-2 to TRBJ2-5; 10 nucleotides align to TRBD2. The CDR3 contains 14 residues. Germline V gene sequence: CDR1 SGHTA, CDR2 FQGNSA. The V gene end was trimmed by 3 bases and the J gene end by 5 bases; junction bases not matched to a gene: 3. In DNA form, the CDR3 reads TGTGCCAGCAGCTTTAGCGGGAGGAAGGAGACCCAGTACTTC. Amino acids: CASSFSGRKETQYF.

This clonotype was counted at least ten times. The rearrangement links TRBV28 to TRBJ2-5; D perhaps matches TRBD2 (5 bases). The germline V gene has CDR1 MDHEN and CDR2 SYDVKM. The CDR3 consists of 15 residues. V was clipped by 7 bases and J by 5 bases, with 20 bases between them. The CDR3 DNA is TGTGCCAGCACTCCAACTGGATCGGAGGCGGAGACCCAGTACTTC. This gives the protein CASTPTGSEAETQYF.